This T cell receptor beta chain was documented in a study of blood T cells in healthy people across ages. About the research overall: Per every two T cells, about one barcoded beta molecule was captured by template switching.

The sample holds a few counts of this clonotype. PCR was performed a second time for 7 to 11 cycles using a sample-barcoded 5' primer and a J-beta primer mix. TCRdb reprocessed the 5' RACE reads with MiXCR, giving one entry per CDR3 protein. The table lists approximately 1,000,000 distinct CDR3 sequences, under 45% of them singletons, with approximately 17% in the top ten. Donation came from healthy Caucasian individuals in Russia who were aged roughly 6 to 95. Donors each provided 9.5 to 10 milliliters of peripheral blood. The CDR3 is 11 residues long. Trimming pared 8 bases from V and 12 bases from J, leaving 17 bases between. Germline V CDR1 and CDR2: DFQATT, SNEGSKA (reference sequence).

This sequence joins TRBV20-1 and TRBJ2-1; TRBD2 might be the D (6 bases). The origin of this receptor is a woman aged 60-75 years in good health. Sequenced input: blood. CDR3 in amino acids: CSPTGGLLQFF. The CDR3 DNA is TGCAGTCCTACCGGGGGACTCCTGCAGTTCTTC.